A selection of T cell receptor beta chains follows, all from one sample in a study of blood T cells in healthy people across ages. Each CDR3 protein gets one entry after TCRdb re-called the 5' RACE reads with MiXCR. The sample holds roughly 1,100,000 distinct CDR3 sequences, under 30% seen once. This sample was also put to use in a study of T cells of mothers and their children.

Material for sequencing was blood. These receptors all come from a girl aged 2 to 10 in good health. Both conserved end residues are part of each CDR3. D genes are given only for firm matches. Clone size is given for some rows only: seen once, a few or many times, or a class if the clone is expanded.

J | V | D | size | DNA | CDR3
TRBJ2-1 | TRBV28 | . | . | TGTGCCAGCAAGTTCAGCGATTCCTACAATGAGCAGTTCTTC | CASKFSDSYNEQFF
TRBJ2-5 | TRBV2 | TRBD2 | few | TGTGCCAGGGGACTAGGTGCTGAGACCCAGTACTTC | CARGLGAETQYF
TRBJ2-5 | TRBV7-2 | . | . | TGTGCCAGCAGCTTAGCGCCGGGGGCCAACCCTTACCAAGAGACCCAGTACTTC | CASSLAPGANPYQETQYF
TRBJ2-6 | TRBV15 | . | . | TGTGCCACCAGCAGCGACAGCTCTGGGGCCAACGTCCTGACTTTC | CATSSDSSGANVLTF
TRBJ2-5 | TRBV20-1 | . | few | TGCAGTGCTAGTTACGGGGCGAAAGAGACCCAGTACTTC | CSASYGAKETQYF
TRBJ2-1 | TRBV4-3 | . | . | TGCGCCAGCAGCCAAGAAGTTACGTCCTACAATGAGCAGTTCTTC | CASSQEVTSYNEQFF
TRBJ2-5 | TRBV5-4 | TRBD2 | few | TGTGCCAGCAGCCATGGACTAGGCGAGGGGACCCAGTACTTC | CASSHGLGEGTQYF
TRBJ1-2 | TRBV7-2 | . | . | TGTGCCAGCAGCTTAGACGCCAGGGTATTGGATGGCTACACCTTC | CASSLDARVLDGYTF
TRBJ2-5 | TRBV29-1 | . | few | TGCAGCGTTGAAGAGGGCAGGGGTAAGGAGACCCAGTACTTC | CSVEEGRGKETQYF
TRBJ2-5 | TRBV15 | TRBD1 | . | TGTGCCACCGGCCGAGGGGGCGGATTTCAAGAGACCCAGTACTTC | CATGRGGGFQETQYF
TRBJ2-1 | TRBV9 | TRBD2 | . | TGTGCCAGCAGCCTTACTAGCGGGAGGGCCCAGGAGCAGTTCTTC | CASSLTSGRAQEQFF
TRBJ2-5 | TRBV4-1 | . | few | TGCGCCAGCAGCCAAGATCCTAAGGTGACCCAGTACTTC | CASSQDPKVTQYF
TRBJ1-1 | TRBV12-3/TRBV12-4 | . | few | TGTGCCAGCACCTCAGGGGTCAAACTCTTT | CASTSGVKLF
TRBJ2-5 | TRBV7-9 | TRBD1 | few | TGTGCCAGCAGCCTCCTCGGGACAGCTAAACAAGAGACCCAGTACTTC | CASSLLGTAKQETQYF
TRBJ2-7 | TRBV7-6 | TRBD2 | . | TGTGCCAGCAGCTTGGGGACTAGCGGGAGCTTCGAGCAGTACTTC | CASSLGTSGSFEQYF